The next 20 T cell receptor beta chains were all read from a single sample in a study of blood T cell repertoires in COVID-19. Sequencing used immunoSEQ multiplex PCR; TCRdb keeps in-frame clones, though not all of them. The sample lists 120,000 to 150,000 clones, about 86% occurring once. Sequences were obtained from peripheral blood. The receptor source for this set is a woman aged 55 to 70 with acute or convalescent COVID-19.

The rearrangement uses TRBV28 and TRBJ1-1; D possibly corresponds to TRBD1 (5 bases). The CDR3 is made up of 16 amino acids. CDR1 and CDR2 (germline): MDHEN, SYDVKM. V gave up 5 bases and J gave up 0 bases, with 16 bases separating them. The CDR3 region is CASSRWTTRMNTEAFF. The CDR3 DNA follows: TGTGCCAGCAGTCGTTGGACAACGAGAATGAACACTGAAGCTTTCTTT.

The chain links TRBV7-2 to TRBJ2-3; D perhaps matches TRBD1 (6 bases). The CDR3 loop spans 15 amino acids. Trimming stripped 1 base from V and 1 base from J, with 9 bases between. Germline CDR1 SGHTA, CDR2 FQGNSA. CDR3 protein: CASSLDRARTDTQYF. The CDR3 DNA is TGTGCCAGCAGCTTAGACAGGGCTCGCACAGATACGCAGTATTTT.

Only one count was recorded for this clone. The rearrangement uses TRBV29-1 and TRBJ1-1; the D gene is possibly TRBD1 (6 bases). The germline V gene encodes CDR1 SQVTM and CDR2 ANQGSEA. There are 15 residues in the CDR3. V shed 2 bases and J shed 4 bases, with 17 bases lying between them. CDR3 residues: CSVESTGSWSTEAFF. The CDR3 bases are TGCAGCGTTGAAAGCACAGGGTCGTGGAGCACTGAAGCTTTCTTT.

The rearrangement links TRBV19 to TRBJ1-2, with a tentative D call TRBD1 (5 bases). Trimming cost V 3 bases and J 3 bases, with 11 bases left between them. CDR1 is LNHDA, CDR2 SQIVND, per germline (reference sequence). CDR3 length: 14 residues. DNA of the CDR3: TGTGCCAGTAGTATCCAGGGAGGTGACTATGGCTACACCTTC. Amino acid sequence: CASSIQGGDYGYTF.

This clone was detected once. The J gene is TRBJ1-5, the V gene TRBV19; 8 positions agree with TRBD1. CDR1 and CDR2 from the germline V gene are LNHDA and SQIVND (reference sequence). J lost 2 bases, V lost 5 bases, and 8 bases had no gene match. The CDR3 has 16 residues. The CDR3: CASSEWTGRGNQPQHF. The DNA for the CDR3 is TGTGCCAGTAGTGAATGGACAGGGAGGGGCAATCAGCCCCAGCATTTT.

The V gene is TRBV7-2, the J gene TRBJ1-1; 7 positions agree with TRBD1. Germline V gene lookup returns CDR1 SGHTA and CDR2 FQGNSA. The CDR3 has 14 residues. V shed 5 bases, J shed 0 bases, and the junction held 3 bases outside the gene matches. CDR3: CASSKDRLNTEAFF. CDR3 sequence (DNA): TGTGCCAGCAGCAAGGACAGGTTGAACACTGAAGCTTTCTTT.

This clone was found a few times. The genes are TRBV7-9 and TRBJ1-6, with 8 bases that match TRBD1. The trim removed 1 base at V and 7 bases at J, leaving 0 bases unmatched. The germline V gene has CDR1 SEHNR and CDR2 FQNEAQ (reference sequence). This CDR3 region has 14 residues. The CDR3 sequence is CASSLGTGNSPLHF. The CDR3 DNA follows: TGTGCCAGCAGCTTAGGGACAGGGAATTCACCCCTCCACTTT.

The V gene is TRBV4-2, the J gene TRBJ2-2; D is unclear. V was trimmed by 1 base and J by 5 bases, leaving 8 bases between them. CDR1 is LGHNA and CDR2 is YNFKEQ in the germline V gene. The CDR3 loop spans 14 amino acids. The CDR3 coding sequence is TGTGCCAGCAGCCAAGGGGCAGCTACCGGGGAGCTGTTTTTT. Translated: CASSQGAATGELFF.

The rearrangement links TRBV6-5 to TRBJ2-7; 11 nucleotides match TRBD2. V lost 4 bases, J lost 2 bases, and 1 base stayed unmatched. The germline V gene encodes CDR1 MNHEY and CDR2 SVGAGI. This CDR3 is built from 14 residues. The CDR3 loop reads CASSSSGGTYEQYF. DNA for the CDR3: TGTGCCAGCAGTTCTAGCGGGGGGACCTACGAGCAGTACTTC.

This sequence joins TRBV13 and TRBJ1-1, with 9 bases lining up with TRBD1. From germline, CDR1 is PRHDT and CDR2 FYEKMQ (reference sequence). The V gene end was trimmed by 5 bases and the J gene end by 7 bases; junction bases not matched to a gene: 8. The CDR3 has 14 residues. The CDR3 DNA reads TGTGCCAGCAGCACCGGGACAGGGCTTGATGAAGCTTTCTTT. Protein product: CASSTGTGLDEAFF.

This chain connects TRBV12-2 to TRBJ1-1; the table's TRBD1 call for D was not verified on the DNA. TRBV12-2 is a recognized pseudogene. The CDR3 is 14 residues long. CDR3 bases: TGTGCAAGTCGCTTGTCCAGGAAGAACACTGAAGCTTTCTTT. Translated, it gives CASRLSRKNTEAFF.

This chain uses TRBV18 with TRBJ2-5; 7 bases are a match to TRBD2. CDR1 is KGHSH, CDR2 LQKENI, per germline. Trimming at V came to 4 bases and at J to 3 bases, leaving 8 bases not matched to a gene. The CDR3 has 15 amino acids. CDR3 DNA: TGTGCCAGCTCACGGGTCGCTAGCGGAAAAGAGACCCAGTACTTC. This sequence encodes CASSRVASGKETQYF.

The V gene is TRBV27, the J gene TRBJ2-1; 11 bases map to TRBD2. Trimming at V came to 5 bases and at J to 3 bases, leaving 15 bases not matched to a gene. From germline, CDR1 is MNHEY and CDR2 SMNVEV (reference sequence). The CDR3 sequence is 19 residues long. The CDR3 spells CASSVTSGGALSFYNEQFF. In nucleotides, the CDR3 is TGTGCCAGCAGTGTAACTAGCGGGGGCGCCCTAAGCTTCTACAATGAGCAGTTCTTC.

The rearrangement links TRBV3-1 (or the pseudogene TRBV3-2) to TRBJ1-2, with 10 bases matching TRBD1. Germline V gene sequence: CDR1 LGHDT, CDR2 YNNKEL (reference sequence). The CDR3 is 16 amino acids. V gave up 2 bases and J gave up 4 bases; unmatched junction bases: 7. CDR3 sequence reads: CASSQSPGQGFYGYTF. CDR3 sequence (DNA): TGTGCCAGCAGCCAATCCCCGGGACAGGGGTTCTATGGCTACACCTTC.

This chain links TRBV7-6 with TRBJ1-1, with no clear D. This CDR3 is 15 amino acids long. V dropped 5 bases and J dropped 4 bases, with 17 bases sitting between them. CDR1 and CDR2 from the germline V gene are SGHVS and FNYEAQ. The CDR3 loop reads CASSPAGELLTEAFF. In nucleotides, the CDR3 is TGTGCCAGCAGCCCCGCCGGGGAGTTGCTCACTGAAGCTTTCTTT. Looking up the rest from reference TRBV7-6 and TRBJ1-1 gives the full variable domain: GAGVSQSPRYKVTKRGQDVALRCDPISGHVSLYWYRQALGQGPEFLTYFNYEAQQDKSGLPNDRFSAERPEGSISTLTIQRTEQRDSAMYRCASSPAGELLTEAFFGQGTRLTVV.

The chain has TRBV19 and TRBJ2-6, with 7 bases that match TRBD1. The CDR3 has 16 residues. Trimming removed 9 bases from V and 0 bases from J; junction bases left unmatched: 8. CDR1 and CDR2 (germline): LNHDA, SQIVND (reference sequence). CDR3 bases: TGTGCCAGCTTGGGGACAGCCCCCTCTGGGGCCAACGTCCTGACTTTC. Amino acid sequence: CASLGTAPSGANVLTF.

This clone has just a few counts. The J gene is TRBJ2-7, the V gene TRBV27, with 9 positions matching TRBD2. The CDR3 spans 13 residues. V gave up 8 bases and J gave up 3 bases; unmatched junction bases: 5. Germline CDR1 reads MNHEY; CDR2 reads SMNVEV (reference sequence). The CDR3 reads CASRSGGNYEQYF. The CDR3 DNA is TGTGCCAGCCGCAGCGGGGGGAACTACGAGCAGTACTTC.

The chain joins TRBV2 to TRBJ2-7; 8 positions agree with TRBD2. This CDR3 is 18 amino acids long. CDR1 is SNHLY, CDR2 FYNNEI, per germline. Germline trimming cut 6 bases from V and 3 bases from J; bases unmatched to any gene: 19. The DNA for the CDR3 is TGTGCCAGCAGCCCCCTTGCGGGGGGCGACAGTTTTGGCTACGAGCAGTACTTC. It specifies CASSPLAGGDSFGYEQYF.

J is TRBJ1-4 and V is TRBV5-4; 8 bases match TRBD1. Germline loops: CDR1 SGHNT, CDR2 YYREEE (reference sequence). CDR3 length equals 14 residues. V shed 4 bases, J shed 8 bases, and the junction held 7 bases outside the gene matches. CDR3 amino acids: CASSGGTGHEKLFF. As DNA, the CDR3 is TGTGCCAGCAGCGGGGGGACAGGACACGAAAAACTGTTTTTT.

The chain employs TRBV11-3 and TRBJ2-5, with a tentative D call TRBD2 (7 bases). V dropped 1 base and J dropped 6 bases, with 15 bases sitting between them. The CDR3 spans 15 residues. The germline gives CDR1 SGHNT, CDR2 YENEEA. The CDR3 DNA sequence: TGTGCCAGCAGCTTAGGGGGGGGCGGAGCCAAGACCCAGTACTTC. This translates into CASSLGGGGAKTQYF. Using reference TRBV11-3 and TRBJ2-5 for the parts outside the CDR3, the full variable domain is EAGVVQSPRYKIIEKKQPVAFWCNPISGHNTLYWYLQNLGQGPELLIRYENEEAVDDSQLPKDRFSAERLKGVDSTLKIQPAELGDSAVYLCASSLGGGGAKTQYFGPGTRLLVL.